The clone carrying this T cell receptor (beta chain) was seen a few times. Here immunoSEQ multiplex PCR was the method, and the copy in TCRdb shows in-frame clones only, minus some. The top ten clones hold about 2.9% of a sample with tens of thousands of clones, about 90% of them seen once. These data come from a study of T cell changes during pregnancy in multiple sclerosis. The receptor was isolated from a female donor in good health, enrolled as a control in a pregnancy study. This specimen consisted of peripheral blood, obtained in the second trimester of pregnancy.

For the CDR3, the DNA is TGCGCCAGCAGCCAGACGGCGGAGGCCTACAATGAGCAGTTCTTC. Its translation is CASSQTAEAYNEQFF. V usage is TRBV4-3 and J usage is TRBJ2-1, with a weak D call TRBD2 (5 bases). This CDR3 has 15 amino acids. The V gene's germline CDR1 is LGHNA and CDR2 YSLEER. The V end lost 3 bases, the J end lost 2 bases, and 11 bases lay between the germline ends.